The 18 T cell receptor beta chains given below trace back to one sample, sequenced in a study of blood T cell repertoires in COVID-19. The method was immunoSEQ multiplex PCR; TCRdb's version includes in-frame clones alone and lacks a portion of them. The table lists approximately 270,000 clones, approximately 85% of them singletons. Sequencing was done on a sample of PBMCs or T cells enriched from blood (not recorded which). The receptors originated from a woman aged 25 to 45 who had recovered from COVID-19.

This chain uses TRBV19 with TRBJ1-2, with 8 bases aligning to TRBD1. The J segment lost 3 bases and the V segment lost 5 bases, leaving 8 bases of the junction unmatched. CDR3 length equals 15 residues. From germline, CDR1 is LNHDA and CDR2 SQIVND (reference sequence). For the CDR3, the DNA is TGTGCCAGTAGTCTTCCGGACAGGGTTGACTATGGCTACACCTTC. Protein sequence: CASSLPDRVDYGYTF.

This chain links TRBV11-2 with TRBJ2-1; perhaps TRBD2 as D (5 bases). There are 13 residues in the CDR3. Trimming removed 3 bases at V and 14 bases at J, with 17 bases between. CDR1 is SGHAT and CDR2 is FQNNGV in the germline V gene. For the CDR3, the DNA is TGTGCCAGCAGCTTGGCGGGCGCCCGGGGTAAGTTCTTC. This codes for CASSLAGARGKFF.

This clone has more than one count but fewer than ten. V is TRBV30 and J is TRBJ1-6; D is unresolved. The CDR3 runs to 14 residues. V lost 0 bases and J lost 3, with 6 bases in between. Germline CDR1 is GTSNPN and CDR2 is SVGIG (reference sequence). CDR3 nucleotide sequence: TGTGCCTGGAGTGTACGCGGCTATAATTCACCCCTCCACTTT. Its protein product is CAWSVRGYNSPLHF. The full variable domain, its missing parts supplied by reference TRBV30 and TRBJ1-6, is SQTIHQWPATLVQPVGSPLSLECTVEGTSNPNLYWYRQAAGRGLQLLFYSVGIGQISSEVPQNLSASRPQDRQFILSSKKLLLSDSGFYLCAWSVRGYNSPLHFGNGTRLTVT.

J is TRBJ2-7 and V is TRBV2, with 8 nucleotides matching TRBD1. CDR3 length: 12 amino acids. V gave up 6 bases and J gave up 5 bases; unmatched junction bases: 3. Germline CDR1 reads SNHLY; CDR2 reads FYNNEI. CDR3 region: CASRIQGDEQYF. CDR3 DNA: TGTGCCAGCAGGATACAGGGGGACGAGCAGTACTTC.

CDR3 protein: CASRKTGQSTDTQYF. As DNA, the CDR3 is TGTGCCAGCAGAAAGACGGGACAGAGCACAGATACGCAGTATTTT. This chain uses TRBV7-2 with TRBJ2-3, with 7 bases fitting TRBD1. The V gene end was trimmed by 6 bases and the J gene end by 0 bases; junction bases not matched to a gene: 6. This CDR3 comprises 15 residues. Per the germline V gene, CDR1 is SGHTA and CDR2 is FQGNSA.

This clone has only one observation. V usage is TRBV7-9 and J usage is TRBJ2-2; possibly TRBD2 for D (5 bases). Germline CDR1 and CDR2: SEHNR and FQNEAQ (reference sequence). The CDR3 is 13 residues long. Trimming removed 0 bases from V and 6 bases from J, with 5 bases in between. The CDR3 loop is CASSLAGAGELFF. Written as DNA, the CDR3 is TGTGCCAGCAGCTTAGCGGGAGCCGGGGAGCTGTTTTTT. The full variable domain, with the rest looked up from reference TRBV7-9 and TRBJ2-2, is DTGVSQNPRHKITKRGQNVTFRCDPISEHNRLYWYRQTLGQGPEFLTYFQNEAQLEKSRLLSDRFSAERPKGSFSTLEIQRTEQGDSAMYLCASSLAGAGELFFGEGSRLTVL.

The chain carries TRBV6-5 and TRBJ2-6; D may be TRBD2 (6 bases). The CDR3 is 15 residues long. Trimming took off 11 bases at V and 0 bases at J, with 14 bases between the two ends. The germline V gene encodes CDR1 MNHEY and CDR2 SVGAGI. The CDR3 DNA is TGTGCCGCCCACGGGGGTATCTCTGGGGCCAACGTCCTGACTTTC. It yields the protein CAAHGGISGANVLTF.

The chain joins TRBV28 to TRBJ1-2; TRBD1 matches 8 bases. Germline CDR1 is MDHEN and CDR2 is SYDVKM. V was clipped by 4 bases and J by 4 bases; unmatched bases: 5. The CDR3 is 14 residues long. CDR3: CASSSTGDGYGYTF. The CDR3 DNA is TGTGCCAGCAGTTCGACAGGGGATGGCTATGGCTACACCTTC.

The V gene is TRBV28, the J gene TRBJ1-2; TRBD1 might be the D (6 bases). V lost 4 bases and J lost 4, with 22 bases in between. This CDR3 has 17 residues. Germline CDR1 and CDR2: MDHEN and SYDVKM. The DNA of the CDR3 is TGTGCCAGCAGTTCGAATTTACAACACTGGACAGCCTATGGCTACACCTTC. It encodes CASSSNLQHWTAYGYTF.

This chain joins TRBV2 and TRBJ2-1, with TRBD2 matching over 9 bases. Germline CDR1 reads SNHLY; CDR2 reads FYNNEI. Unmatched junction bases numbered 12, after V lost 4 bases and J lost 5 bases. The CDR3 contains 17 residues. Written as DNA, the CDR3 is TGTGCCAGCAGTGTGGGGATGCTAGCGGGGCTTAACAATGAGCAGTTCTTC. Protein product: CASSVGMLAGLNNEQFF. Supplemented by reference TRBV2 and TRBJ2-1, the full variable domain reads EPEVTQTPSHQVTQMGQEVILRCVPISNHLYFYWYRQILGQKVEFLVSFYNNEISEKSEIFDDQFSVERPDGSNFTLKIRSTKLEDSAMYFCASSVGMLAGLNNEQFFGPGTRLTVL.

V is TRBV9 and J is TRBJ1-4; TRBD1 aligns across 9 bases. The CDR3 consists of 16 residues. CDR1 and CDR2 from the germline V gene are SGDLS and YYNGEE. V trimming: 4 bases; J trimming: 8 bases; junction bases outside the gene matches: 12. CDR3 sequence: CASSLRDRERYEKLFF. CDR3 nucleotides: TGTGCCAGCAGCCTCCGGGACAGGGAGAGGTACGAAAAACTGTTTTTT.

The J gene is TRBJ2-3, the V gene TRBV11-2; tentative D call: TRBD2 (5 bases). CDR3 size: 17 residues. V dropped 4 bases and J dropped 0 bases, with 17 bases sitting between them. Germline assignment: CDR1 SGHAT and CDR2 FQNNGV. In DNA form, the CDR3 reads TGTGCCAGCAGCTCGATTCTGGACTTAACTAGCACAGATACGCAGTATTTT. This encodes CASSSILDLTSTDTQYF.

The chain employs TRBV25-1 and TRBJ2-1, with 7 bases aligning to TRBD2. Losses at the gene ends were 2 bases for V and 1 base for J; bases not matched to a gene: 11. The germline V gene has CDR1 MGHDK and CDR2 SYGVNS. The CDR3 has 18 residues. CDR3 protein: CASSELPYTGGSYNEQFF. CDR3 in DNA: TGTGCCAGCAGTGAACTCCCCTATACGGGAGGATCCTACAATGAGCAGTTCTTC.

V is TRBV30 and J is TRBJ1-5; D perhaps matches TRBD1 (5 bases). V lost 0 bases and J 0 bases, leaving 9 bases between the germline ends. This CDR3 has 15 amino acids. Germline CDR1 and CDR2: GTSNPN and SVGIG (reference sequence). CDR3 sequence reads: CAWSVPGSSNQPQHF. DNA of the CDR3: TGTGCCTGGAGTGTACCAGGGTCTAGCAATCAGCCCCAGCATTTT.

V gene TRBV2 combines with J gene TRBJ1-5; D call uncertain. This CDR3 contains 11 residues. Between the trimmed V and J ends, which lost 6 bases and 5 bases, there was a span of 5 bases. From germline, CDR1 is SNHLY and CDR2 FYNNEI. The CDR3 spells CASSGDQPQHF. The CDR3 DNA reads TGTGCCAGCAGCGGGGATCAGCCCCAGCATTTT.

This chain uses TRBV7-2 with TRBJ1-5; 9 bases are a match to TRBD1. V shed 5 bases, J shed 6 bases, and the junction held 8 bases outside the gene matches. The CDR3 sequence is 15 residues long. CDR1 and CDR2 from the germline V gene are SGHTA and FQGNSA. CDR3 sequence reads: CASSLTGGEVQPQHF. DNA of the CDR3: TGTGCCAGCAGCCTAACAGGGGGCGAGGTTCAGCCCCAGCATTTT.

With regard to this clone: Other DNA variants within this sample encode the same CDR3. The CDR3 region is CASSGTGGNTEAFF. The CDR3 DNA follows: TGCGCCAGCAGCGGGACAGGGGGGAACACTGAAGCTTTCTTT. The chain combines TRBV5-1 with TRBJ1-1; 11 nucleotides agree with TRBD1. Trimming cost V 4 bases and J 1 base; bases outside gene matches: 0. From germline, CDR1 is SGHRS and CDR2 YFSETQ. This CDR3 region has 14 residues.

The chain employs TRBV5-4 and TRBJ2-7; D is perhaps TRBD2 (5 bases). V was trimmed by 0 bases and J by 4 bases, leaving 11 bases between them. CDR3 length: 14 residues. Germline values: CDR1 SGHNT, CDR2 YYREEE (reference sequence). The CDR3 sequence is CASSLEASSYEQYF. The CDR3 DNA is TGTGCCAGCAGCTTGGAGGCTAGCTCATACGAGCAGTACTTC.